Listed below are T cell receptor beta chains from one sample, sequenced in a study of CD4 T cells in relation to SARS-CoV-2 and coronaviruses. Sequencing was performed with immunoSEQ multiplex PCR; in TCRdb, only in-frame clones are kept and a portion is missing. Of some 21,000 clones in the sample, around 76% were seen once. For these receptors, no antigen is known. Sequencing input: CD4+ T cells from PBMCs, cultured in vitro. Receptors were obtained from a human donor in good health. CDR3s include the opening cysteine and the closing phenylalanine or tryptophan.

v_call: TRBV6-1
cdr3_aa: CASSEAGTSGSAYNEQFF

v_call: TRBV4-3
cdr3_aa: CASSQDWPSGGDYSGANVLTF

v_call: TRBV7-2
cdr3_aa: CASSLTSGEADTQYF

v_call: TRBV4-3
cdr3_aa: CASSPQRDLTDTQYF

v_call: TRBV9
cdr3_aa: CASSVGAGGGNEQYF

v_call: TRBV6-2/TRBV6-3
cdr3_aa: CASSSGDRSNTEAFF

v_call: TRBV11-2
cdr3_aa: CASSQAGRDTEAFF

v_call: TRBV7-9
cdr3_aa: CASSPQMGSGNTIYF

v_call: TRBV7-2
cdr3_aa: CASSLGAGLAGLTDTQYF

v_call: TRBV7-2
cdr3_aa: CASTLNAAGSPLGYGYTF

v_call: TRBV7-2
cdr3_aa: CASSTRGLAGRNTGELFF

v_call: TRBV7-2
cdr3_aa: CASRISTLGENYGYTF

v_call: TRBV27
cdr3_aa: CASSPTIGYSNQPQHF

v_call: TRBV18
cdr3_aa: CASSPGLRMNTEAFF

v_call: TRBV5-6
cdr3_aa: CASSLRGSSNQPQHF

v_call: TRBV30
cdr3_aa: CAWSTSGMNPDTQYF

v_call: TRBV6-2/TRBV6-3
cdr3_aa: CASSPGLAGGRDTQYF

v_call: TRBV10-3
cdr3_aa: CAISTNNEQFF

v_call: TRBV19
cdr3_aa: CASSSGAQSEQYF

v_call: TRBV19
cdr3_aa: CASSRRQGFMNTEAFF

v_call: TRBV4-1
cdr3_aa: CASSQGGLAGGRLHEQYF

v_call: TRBV4-3
cdr3_aa: CASSPRTGGRQPQHF

v_call: TRBV5-1
cdr3_aa: CASSYGQLNEKLFF

v_call: TRBV27
cdr3_aa: CASSLPPGQEFF

v_call: TRBV6-4
cdr3_aa: CASSPRRTVFTDTQYF

v_call: TRBV2
cdr3_aa: CASREHRGGTGNTIYF

v_call: TRBV3-1/TRBV3-2
cdr3_aa: CASSQQLAGGADTQYF

v_call: TRBV2
cdr3_aa: CASSAQGEYEKLFF

v_call: TRBV6-2/TRBV6-3
cdr3_aa: CASSTGRGYGYTF

v_call: TRBV6-5
cdr3_aa: CASSLREAGTGELFF

v_call: TRBV18
cdr3_aa: CASSSAPSGGSYNEQFF

v_call: TRBV4-3
cdr3_aa: CASSQDLGNPAEQFF

v_call: TRBV5-1
cdr3_aa: CASSSGLGVHTGELFF

v_call: TRBV30
cdr3_aa: CAWSVLGGGYTF

v_call: TRBV29-1
cdr3_aa: CSVAVQVNQPQHF

v_call: TRBV9
cdr3_aa: CASSAGDADEKLFF

v_call: TRBV7-2
cdr3_aa: CASSRYQETQYF

v_call: TRBV7-2
cdr3_aa: CASSLVLAGGLDEQFF

v_call: TRBV6-2/TRBV6-3
cdr3_aa: CASSYPGRNNYGYTF

v_call: TRBV6-5
cdr3_aa: CASRSPGPYGYTF

v_call: TRBV10-3
cdr3_aa: CAISELGQGAHEQYF

v_call: TRBV9
cdr3_aa: CASSVSDPGIGTQYF

v_call: TRBV7-9
cdr3_aa: CASSLGVGTSGGAGNEQFF

v_call: TRBV4-3
cdr3_aa: CASSQEIRGGLTDTQYF

v_call: TRBV18
cdr3_aa: CASSLWTALSDTQYF

v_call: TRBV7-2
cdr3_aa: CASSSTGASGNTIYF

v_call: TRBV19
cdr3_aa: CASSWGTRYQETQYF

v_call: TRBV2
cdr3_aa: CASTLGKGGRGANVLTF

v_call: TRBV2
cdr3_aa: CASNELAGLADTQYF

v_call: TRBV5-1
cdr3_aa: CASSEQGSYEQYF

v_call: TRBV18
cdr3_aa: CASSPSTTPEGTQYF

v_call: TRBV7-9
cdr3_aa: CASGLVELFF

v_call: TRBV6-5
cdr3_aa: CANRKGGGGNEQFF

v_call: TRBV5-4
cdr3_aa: CASSSSNYGGYGYTF

v_call: TRBV5-4
cdr3_aa: CASSLDRVAAKNIQYF

v_call: TRBV5-1
cdr3_aa: CASSLEGGHRAGNTGELFF

v_call: TRBV20-1
cdr3_aa: CSASKGGQETQYF